This entry concerns a single TCR beta chain. Sequencing was performed with immunoSEQ multiplex PCR; in TCRdb, only in-frame clones are kept and a portion is missing. The table includes more than 100,000 clones, about 91% detected once. The source of the sample is a study of control samples from healthy donors and cancer patients. Trimming took off 6 bases at V and 5 bases at J, with 16 bases between the two ends. The CDR3 is made up of 14 amino acids. CDR1 is MNHEY and CDR2 is SVGAGI in the germline V gene. The sample consisted of blood. The TCR comes from a man aged 40-55 years in good health. The chain uses TRBV6-5 and TRBJ1-2; no clear D gene. CDR3 loop: CASSPGQKRYGYTF. The CDR3, as DNA: TGTGCCAGCAGCCCCGGCCAGAAACGATATGGCTACACCTTC.